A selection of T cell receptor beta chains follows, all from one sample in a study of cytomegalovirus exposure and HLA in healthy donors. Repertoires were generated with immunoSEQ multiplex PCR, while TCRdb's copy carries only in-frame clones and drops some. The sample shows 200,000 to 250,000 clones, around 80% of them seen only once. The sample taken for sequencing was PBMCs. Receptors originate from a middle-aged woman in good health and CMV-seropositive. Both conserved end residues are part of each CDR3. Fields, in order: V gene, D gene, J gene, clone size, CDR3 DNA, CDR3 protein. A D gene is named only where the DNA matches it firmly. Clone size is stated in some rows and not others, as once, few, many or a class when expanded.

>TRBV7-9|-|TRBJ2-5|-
TGTGCCAGCAGTTCTGCCAGGAGGGTACTCCAAGAGACCCAGTACTTC
CASSSARRVLQETQYF
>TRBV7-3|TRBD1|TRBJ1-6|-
TGTGCCAGCAGCCCACCGCCGGGACAGCATTCACCCCTCCACTTT
CASSPPPGQHSPLHF
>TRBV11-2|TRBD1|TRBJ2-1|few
TGTGCCAGCAGCCAAAGACAGGGGGCGTTGAATGAGCAGTTCTTC
CASSQRQGALNEQFF
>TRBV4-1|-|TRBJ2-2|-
TGCGCCAGCAGCCAAGTTTACCATCATTCCGCCAGGGGATCCGGGGAGCTGTTTTTT
CASSQVYHHSARGSGELFF
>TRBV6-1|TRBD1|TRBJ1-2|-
TGTGCCAGCAGTTGGACAGGGTCGAACTATGGCTACACCTTC
CASSWTGSNYGYTF
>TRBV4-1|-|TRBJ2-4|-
TGCGCCAGCAGCCCCCTAGCGTCTTCTTATTTTTTTCAGTACTTC
CASSPLASSYFFQYF
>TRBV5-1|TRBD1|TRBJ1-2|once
TGCGCCAGCAACTTCGACAGGGTTGGCGGCTACACCTTC
CASNFDRVGGYTF
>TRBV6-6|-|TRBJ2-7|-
TGTGCCAGCAGTCCCTCACGGGGAAACTACGAGCAGTACTTC
CASSPSRGNYEQYF
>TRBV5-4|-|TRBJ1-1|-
TGTGCCAGCAGCTTGTGGACGGGGGGAGACACTGAAGCTTTCTTT
CASSLWTGGDTEAFF
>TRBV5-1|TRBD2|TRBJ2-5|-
TGCGCCAGCAAGGACACTAGCGGGGGAGAGACCCAGTACTTC
CASKDTSGGETQYF
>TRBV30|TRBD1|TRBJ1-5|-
TGTGCCTGGAGCGAGCCCGGGACAGGGAGGGCGAGCAATCAGCCCCAGCATTTT
CAWSEPGTGRASNQPQHF
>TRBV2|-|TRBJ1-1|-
TGTGCCAGCAGTGAAACGGGAACAGATGCTTTCTTT
CASSETGTDAFF
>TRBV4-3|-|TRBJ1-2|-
TGCGCCAGCAGCCATCAGGGTGAAGGCTACACCTTC
CASSHQGEGYTF
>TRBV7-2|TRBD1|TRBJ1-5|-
TGTGCCAGCAGCTGGGACAGGCCGAATCAGCCCCAGCATTTT
CASSWDRPNQPQHF